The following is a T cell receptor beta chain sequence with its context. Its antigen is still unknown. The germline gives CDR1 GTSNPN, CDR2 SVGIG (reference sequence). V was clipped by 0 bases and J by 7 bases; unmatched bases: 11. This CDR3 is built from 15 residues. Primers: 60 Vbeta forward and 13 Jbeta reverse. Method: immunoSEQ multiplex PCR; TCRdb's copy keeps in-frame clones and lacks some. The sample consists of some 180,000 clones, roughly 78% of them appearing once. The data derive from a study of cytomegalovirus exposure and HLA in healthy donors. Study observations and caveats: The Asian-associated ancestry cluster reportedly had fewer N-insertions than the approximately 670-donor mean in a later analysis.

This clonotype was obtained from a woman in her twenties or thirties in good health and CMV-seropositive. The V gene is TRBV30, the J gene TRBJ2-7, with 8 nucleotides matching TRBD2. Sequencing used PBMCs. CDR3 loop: CAWSVGTRIVVEQYF. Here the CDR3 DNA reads TGTGCCTGGAGTGTAGGGACTAGAATTGTCGTAGAGCAGTACTTC.